These 22 T cell receptor beta chains originate from one sample sequenced in a study of radiotherapy plus CTLA-4 blockade in lung cancer. Sequenced by immunoSEQ multiplex PCR; TCRdb stores in-frame clones only, minus some. This sample's table reports roughly 34 clones. Sequenced material: cells from a culture sample, either unsorted or a sorted T cell fraction (not recorded which), taken from a patient with non-small cell lung cancer treated with radiotherapy plus ipilimumab. The receptors come from a human donor with non-small cell lung cancer who had a complete response.

The CDR3 loop is CGMSCRITQGRANVLTF. The CDR3 DNA reads TGTGGCATGTCGTGTAGAATAACACAAGGTCGGGCCAACGTCCTGACTTTC. The gene calls are TRBV8-2 and TRBJ2-6. TRBV8-2 represents a pseudogene. This CDR3 contains 17 residues.

CDR3 DNA: TGTGCCAGCAGCCGGGGTATGCTACAACACGCACGAAACACCATATATTTT. Translated, it gives CASSRGMLQHARNTIYF. This sequence joins TRBV21-1 and TRBJ1-3. TRBV21-1 is an annotated pseudogene. The CDR3 length is 17 residues.

The chain has TRBV7-7 and TRBJ2-6, with unresolved D. Between the trimmed V and J ends, which lost 4 bases and 5 bases, there was a span of 24 bases. CDR1 SSHAT and CDR2 FNYEAQ come from the germline V gene (reference sequence). CDR3 length equals 19 residues. In DNA form, the CDR3 reads TGTGCCAGCAGCTGCTGTCTTAAGTTGCCACAAAGTCGGGCCAACGTCCTGACTTTC. Translating gives CASSCCLKLPQSRANVLTF.

J is TRBJ1-2 and V is TRBV7-9; unclear D gene. Looked up from germline, CDR1 is SEHNR and CDR2 is FQNEAQ (reference sequence). The CDR3 is 17 residues long. V was pared by 4 bases and J by 4 bases, with 22 bases between. DNA of the CDR3: TGTGCCAGCAGCTCAGACTTATATCATGGAGAGACCTATGGCTACACCTTC. Its protein is CASSSDLYHGETYGYTF.

The chain couples TRBV5-5 to TRBJ1-2, with D unclear. The CDR3 has 16 amino acids. V was shortened by 7 bases and J by 4 bases, with 23 bases between the two germline ends. Germline-derived CDR1 and CDR2 are SGHKS and YYEKEE (reference sequence). The CDR3 sequence: CASFPGISRKTYGYTF. CDR3 nucleotide sequence: TGTGCCAGCTTTCCAGGTATCTCGCGAAAGACCTATGGCTACACCTTC.

The chain carries TRBV5-4 and TRBJ1-2, with D uncertain. The CDR3 has 15 residues. Trimming pared 6 bases from V and 4 bases from J, leaving 19 bases between. Germline CDR1 is SGHNT and CDR2 is YYREEE (reference sequence). DNA of the CDR3: TGTGCCAGCAAGCCTAACCCAGGAAAGACCTATGGCTACACCTTC. As protein: CASKPNPGKTYGYTF.

The genes are TRBV10-3 and TRBJ2-6; D is unclear. The V end lost 6 bases, the J end lost 5 bases, and 23 bases lay between the germline ends. The CDR3 has 18 amino acids. Germline CDR1 ENHRY, CDR2 SYGVKD. In DNA, the CDR3 is TGTGCCATCAGCATACTTCCTGTAGAACAAAGTCGGGCCAACGTCCTGACTTTC. Translating it yields CAISILPVEQSRANVLTF.

The rearrangement uses TRBV21-1 and TRBJ2-1; TRBD2 was called by the table and not checked on the DNA. TRBV21-1 is designated a pseudogene. The CDR3 loop spans 17 amino acids. The CDR3 here is CASSRTIATPSDNEQFF. The CDR3 DNA follows: TGTGCCAGCAGCCGAACAATAGCTACACCATCCGACAATGAGCAGTTCTTC.

The genes are TRBV15 and TRBJ1-2, with D tentatively TRBD1 (6 bases). CDR3 length equals 17 residues. Trimming pared 5 bases from V and 4 bases from J, leaving 23 bases between. Germline loops: CDR1 LNHNV, CDR2 YYDKDF (reference sequence). The CDR3 region is CATSSYKRGGKTYGYTF. The DNA for the CDR3 is TGTGCCACCAGCTCGTACAAAAGGGGGGGAAAGACCTATGGCTACACCTTC.

This rearrangement joins TRBV5-4 to TRBJ1-2; D ambiguous. Germline V lookup: CDR1 SGHNT, CDR2 YYREEE (reference sequence). The CDR3 is 16 residues long. Trimming took 7 bases from V and 4 from J, leaving 23 bases between them. DNA for the CDR3: TGTGCCAGCTACATATTCGTACCAGGAAAGATCTATGGCTACACCTTC. Amino acid sequence: CASYIFVPGKIYGYTF.

The CDR3 region is CASSIAHPHGKTYGYTF. In nucleotides, the CDR3 is TGTGCCAGCAGTATTGCGCACCCACACGGAAAGACCTATGGCTACACCTTC. The rearrangement joins TRBV6-4 to TRBJ1-2, with unresolved D. The CDR3 is 17 residues long. V shed 5 bases and J shed 4 bases, with 23 bases lying between them. The germline V gene has CDR1 MRHNA and CDR2 SNTAGT.

Concerning this clone itself: This CDR3 fails to terminate in the conserved phenylalanine or tryptophan, so it likely reflects a read error. It is unclear where the CDR3 begins or ends on the DNA, so no DNA is shown, and the CDR3 is as TCRdb lists it. The chain carries TRBV7-3 and TRBJ2-6. Both ends counted, the CDR3 spans 14 residues. Germline V CDR1 and CDR2: SGHTA, FQGTGA. CDR3 sequence: CASSHVADAYKVGP.

The CDR3 DNA reads TGTGCCACCAGCTATGACAAAAGGGGGGGAAAGACCTATGGCTACACCTTC. The encoded protein is CATSYDKRGGKTYGYTF. The J gene is TRBJ1-2, the V gene TRBV15, with a weak D call TRBD1 (6 bases). Germline V gene data show CDR1 as LNHNV and CDR2 as YYDKDF (reference sequence). The CDR3 sequence is 17 residues long. V lost 5 bases and J 4 bases, leaving 23 bases between the germline ends.

This chain uses TRBV5-5 with TRBJ1-2, with D hard to call. CDR1 is SGHKS and CDR2 is YYEKEE in the germline V gene (reference sequence). Deletions cut 7 bases from V and 4 bases from J, with 23 bases between. The CDR3 has 16 amino acids. The CDR3 sequence is CASCFTASRRTYGYTF. CDR3 sequence (DNA): TGTGCCAGCTGTTTTACTGCCTCGCGAAGGACCTATGGCTACACCTTC.

The chain recombines TRBV6-1 with TRBJ1-2; D may be TRBD1 (6 bases). This CDR3 has 17 amino acids. The ends were cut back, 5 bases at V and 4 bases at J, with 23 bases in the middle. Germline CDR1 and CDR2: MNHNS and SASEGT. The CDR3 sequence is CASSKDVGGRKSYGYTF. As DNA, the CDR3 is TGTGCCAGCAGTAAAGACGTAGGGGGGAGAAAGTCCTATGGCTACACCTTC.

The chain employs TRBV10-1 and TRBJ2-6; no clear D gene. The V gene's germline CDR1 is WNHNN and CDR2 SYGVQD (reference sequence). The CDR3 contains 19 residues. V lost 5 bases, J lost 5 bases, and 25 bases lay in between. CDR3 DNA sequence: TGCGCCAGCAGTTCTAAATTAAGGATCGCACAAAGTCGGGCCAACGTCCTGACTTTC. Translation gives CASSSKLRIAQSRANVLTF.

The chain's CDR3 is CASSPFSDLLKTYGYTF. In DNA, the CDR3 is TGTGCCAGCAGCCCTTTTTCCGATCTCTTAAAGACCTATGGCTACACCTTC. The chain has TRBV11-3 and TRBJ1-2; D not resolved. This CDR3 region has 17 residues. Germline loops: CDR1 SGHNT, CDR2 YENEEA. V dropped 5 bases and J dropped 4 bases, with 23 bases sitting between them.

This clone showed up just once. The chain links TRBV10-1 to TRBJ2-6; D not resolved. V was clipped by 5 bases and J by 5 bases, with 25 bases between them. The germline V gene encodes CDR1 WNHNN and CDR2 SYGVQD (reference sequence). The CDR3 extends over 19 amino acids. This chain's CDR3 is CASSYCIRSHKSRANVLTF. The CDR3 region has the DNA TGCGCCAGCAGTTACTGTATAAGATCGCACAAAAGTCGGGCCAACGTCCTGACTTTC.

V is TRBV10-3 and J is TRBJ2-6, with D unclear. The V end lost 5 bases, the J end lost 5 bases, and 22 bases lay between the germline ends. Per the germline V gene, CDR1 is ENHRY and CDR2 is SYGVKD. The CDR3 has 18 amino acids. Here the CDR3 reads CAISLQSVIQSRANVLTF. The CDR3 nucleotides are TGTGCCATCAGTCTGCAATCTGTGATACAAAGTCGGGCCAACGTCCTGACTTTC.

This chain connects TRBV21-1 to TRBJ1-3. TRBV21-1 has pseudogene status. The CDR3 loop spans 17 amino acids. CDR3 in amino acids: CASRSGLLQHARNTIYF. The CDR3 region has the DNA TGTGCCAGCAGAAGTGGTTTGCTACAACACGCACGAAACACCATATATTTT.

The chain uses TRBV12-1 and TRBJ2-6; whether TRBD2, the table's D call, matches the DNA was not checked. TRBV12-1 is a documented pseudogene. The CDR3 covers 16 residues. CDR3 bases: TGTGCCAGCAGCACGCGTCCTGTAAGTCGGGCCAACGTCCTGACTTTC. As protein: CASSTRPVSRANVLTF.

The rearrangement links TRBV5-4 to TRBJ1-2; D call uncertain. The length of the CDR3 is 16 residues. CDR1 SGHNT and CDR2 YYREEE come from the germline V gene (reference sequence). V lost 3 bases to trimming and J lost 4 bases, with 19 bases between them. The CDR3 DNA follows: TGTGCCAGCAGCTCTCGCGTACCGGGGAAGACCTATGGCTACACCTTC. Translated, it gives CASSSRVPGKTYGYTF. The entire variable domain, with the rest obtained from reference TRBV5-4 and TRBJ1-2, is as follows: ETGVTQSPTHLIKTRGQQVTLRCSSQSGHNTVSWYQQALGQGPQFIFQYYREEENGRGNFPPRFSGLQFPNYSSELNVNALELDDSALYLCASSSRVPGKTYGYTFGSGTRLTVV.